This TCR beta chain was identified in a study of T cells in Graves' hyperthyroidism and ophthalmopathy. This clonotype has just a few counts. Its antigen is as yet unknown. Study-wide results and limits: Ophthalmopathy could be told apart from stable hyperthyroidism with a 13 V-J model.

The CDR3 is 15 residues long. Looked up from germline, CDR1 is MNHNS and CDR2 is SASEGT. Germline trimming cut 8 bases from V and 4 bases from J; bases unmatched to any gene: 9. Authors of the study amplified TCR beta CDR3 regions from RNA transcripts. HTBI primers were the set used in a first-round RT-PCR of the TCR CDR3. TCRdb independently ran MiXCR on the multiplex PCR reads; one entry per CDR3 protein. The repertoire holds about 400,000 distinct CDR3 sequences, around 14% seen once, with approximately 32% in the top ten. Diagnosis rested on symptoms, serum thyroxine and TRAb, thyroid ultrasound, and orbital computed tomography.

Material: blood. The V and J genes are TRBV6-1 and TRBJ2-5; TRBD1 matches at 11 bases. This clonotype originated in a woman in her twenties or thirties with Graves' hyperthyroidism. This CDR3 reads CASYYGQGAVETQYF. The CDR3 DNA reads as TGTGCCAGCTATTATGGACAGGGGGCTGTAGAGACCCAGTACTTC.